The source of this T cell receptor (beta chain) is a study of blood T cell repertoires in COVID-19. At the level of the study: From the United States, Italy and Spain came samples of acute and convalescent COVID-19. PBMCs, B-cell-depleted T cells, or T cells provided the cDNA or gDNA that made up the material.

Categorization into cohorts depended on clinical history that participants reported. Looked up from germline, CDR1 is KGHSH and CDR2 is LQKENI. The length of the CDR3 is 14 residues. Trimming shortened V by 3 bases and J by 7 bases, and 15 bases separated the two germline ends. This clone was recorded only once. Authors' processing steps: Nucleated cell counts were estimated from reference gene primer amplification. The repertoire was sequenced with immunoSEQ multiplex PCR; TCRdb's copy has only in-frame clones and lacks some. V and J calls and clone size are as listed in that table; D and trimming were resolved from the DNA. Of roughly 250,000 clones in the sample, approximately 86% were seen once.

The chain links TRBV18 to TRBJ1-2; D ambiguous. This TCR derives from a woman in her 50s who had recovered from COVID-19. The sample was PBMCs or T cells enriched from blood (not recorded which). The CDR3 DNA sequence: TGTGCCAGCTCACCCGCCGCGGAGGCAGGTGGCTACACCTTC. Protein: CASSPAAEAGGYTF.